The 8 T cell receptor beta chains below were found in one sample sequenced in a study of OX40 agonist ivuxolimab in advanced cancers. Using immunoSEQ multiplex PCR, the repertoire was profiled, and TCRdb retains in-frame clones only, with some absent. The data contain 70,000 to 90,000 clones, approximately 84% of them singletons. The sequenced sample was CD4+ or CD8+ T cells sorted from blood, obtained in a trial of the OX40 agonist ivuxolimab. These receptors came from an adult with an advanced solid tumor such as melanoma, head and neck, liver or kidney cancer.

The J gene is TRBJ1-1, the V gene TRBV27; D is perhaps TRBD1 (5 bases). This CDR3 contains 14 residues. Trimming removed 6 bases from V and 1 base from J, with 12 bases in between. CDR1 is MNHEY, CDR2 SMNVEV, per germline (reference sequence). The CDR3 spells CASRPLTENTEAFF. CDR3 in DNA: TGTGCCAGCAGACCCCTGACAGAGAACACTGAAGCTTTCTTT.

The chain couples TRBV11-2 to TRBJ2-1; D remains unclear. Germline CDR1 SGHAT, CDR2 FQNNGV. V was cut by 6 bases and J by 1 base, with 13 bases left in between. The CDR3 extends over 15 amino acids. The CDR3 region has the DNA TGTGCCAGCAGTTCCCTCTTTCGGTCCTACAATGAGCAGTTCTTC. It specifies CASSSLFRSYNEQFF.

The rearrangement joins TRBV15 to TRBJ2-5; 10 bases line up with TRBD1. The DNA end favors TRBJ2-7, so the J call may be wrong. Germline assignment: CDR1 LNHNV and CDR2 YYDKDF (reference sequence). This CDR3 region has 16 residues. The CDR3 is CATSKIRTGGFYEQYF. CDR3 DNA: TGTGCCACCAGCAAAATCCGGACAGGGGGGTTCTACGAGCAGTACTTC.

This sequence joins TRBV19 and TRBJ2-5; D unresolved. V lost 1 base and J lost 2, with 11 bases in between. Germline CDR1 reads LNHDA; CDR2 reads SQIVND (reference sequence). There are 15 residues in the CDR3. This CDR3 reads CASSIGRLRQETQYF. The CDR3 coding sequence is TGTGCCAGTAGTATAGGGAGATTACGACAAGAGACCCAGTACTTC.

The V and J genes are TRBV7-9 and TRBJ2-2; no firm D call. The V gene lost 4 bases and the J gene lost 4 bases, with 10 bases spanning the gap. This CDR3 has 14 amino acids. The germline V gene has CDR1 SEHNR and CDR2 FQNEAQ (reference sequence). DNA for the CDR3: TGTGCCAGCAGCTCACATTGGTCCACCGGGGAGCTGTTTTTT. It yields the protein CASSSHWSTGELFF.

The chain combines TRBV6-5 with TRBJ1-5; D might be TRBD1 (6 bases). The germline gives CDR1 MNHEY, CDR2 SVGAGI. With 5 bases removed from V and 5 bases from J, the gap between germline ends came to 13 bases. The CDR3 is made up of 14 amino acids. CDR3 in DNA: TGTGCCAGCAGTGTAGGGGGATCGTATCAGCCCCAGCATTTT. It translates to CASSVGGSYQPQHF.

The V gene is TRBV7-9, the J gene TRBJ2-7; D is uncertain. CDR1 and CDR2 (germline): SEHNR, FQNEAQ (reference sequence). This CDR3 is built from 12 residues. V was clipped by 1 base and J by 3 bases, with 4 bases between them. The CDR3 region is CASSLGVYEQYF. CDR3 nucleotide sequence: TGTGCCAGCAGCTTAGGAGTCTACGAGCAGTACTTC.

The V gene is TRBV6-1, the J gene TRBJ2-7, with 9 bases identical to TRBD1. Germline values: CDR1 MNHNS, CDR2 SASEGT. V lost 9 bases and J lost 2; bases outside the gene matches: 8. This CDR3 contains 14 residues. The CDR3, as DNA: TGTGCCAGTGGTTACAGGGGGCCTCCCTACGAGCAGTACTTC. This codes for CASGYRGPPYEQYF.